Listed here is a single T cell receptor beta chain. The length of the CDR3 is 16 residues. Trimming pared 0 bases from V and 4 bases from J, leaving 14 bases between. Germline assignment: CDR1 SGDLS and CDR2 YYNGEE. Profiled with immunoSEQ multiplex PCR; TCRdb holds only in-frame clones, not every one. The data hold about 43,000 clones, with roughly 93% observed a single time. This record comes from a study of T cell changes during pregnancy in multiple sclerosis. This chain connects TRBV9 to TRBJ2-1, with a weak D call TRBD1 (5 bases). The sequence was obtained from a female donor with multiple sclerosis, enrolled in a pregnancy study. Sequences were obtained from PBMCs (not recorded whether the cells were cultured). The CDR3 DNA sequence: TGTGCCAGCAGCGTAGCTACCTGGGGCTCGTACAATGAGCAGTTCTTC. It codes for CASSVATWGSYNEQFF.